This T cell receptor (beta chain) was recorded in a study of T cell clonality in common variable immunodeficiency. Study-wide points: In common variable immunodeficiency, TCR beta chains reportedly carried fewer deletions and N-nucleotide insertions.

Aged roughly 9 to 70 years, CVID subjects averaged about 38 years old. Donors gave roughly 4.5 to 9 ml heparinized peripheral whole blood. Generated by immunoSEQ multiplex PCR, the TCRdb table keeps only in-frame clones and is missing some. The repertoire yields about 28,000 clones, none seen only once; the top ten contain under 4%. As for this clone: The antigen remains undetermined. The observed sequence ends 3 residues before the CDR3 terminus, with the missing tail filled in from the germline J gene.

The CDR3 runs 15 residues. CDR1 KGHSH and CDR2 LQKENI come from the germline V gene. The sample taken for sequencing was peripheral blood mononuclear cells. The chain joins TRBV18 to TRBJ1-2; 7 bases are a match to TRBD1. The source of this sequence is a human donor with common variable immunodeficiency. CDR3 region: CASSPSDRVVYGYTF. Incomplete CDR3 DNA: TGTGCCAGCTCACCATCTGACAGGGTGGTGTACGGC.